This T cell receptor beta chain was recorded in a study of early T cells in non-severe SARS-CoV-2 infection. Regarding the study as a whole: Reliance on VDJdb matching favored anti-spike CD8 responses; private and CD4 specificities were missed.

Only a few counts were recorded for this clonotype. The antigen is undetermined. The protocol attached unique molecular identifiers to individual cDNA molecules. TCRdb re-derived calls from the 5' RACE reads in MiXCR, one entry per CDR3 protein. The table includes around 26,000 distinct CDR3 sequences, about 4% detected once. This sequence was found in an adult who was a healthcare worker with PCR-confirmed SARS-CoV-2 infection or an uninfected control (not recorded which). The sequencing sample was made of whole blood.

CDR3 bases: TGCAGTGCCTCCCTCACTAGCGGGAGTGTTGAGCAGTACTTC. Its protein is CSASLTSGSVEQYF. The chain has TRBV20-1 and TRBJ2-7; TRBD2 agrees at 11 bases. The CDR3 loop spans 14 amino acids. V dropped 6 bases and J dropped 7; count of bases not matched to a gene: 11. Looked up from germline, CDR1 is DFQATT and CDR2 is SNEGSKA (reference sequence).